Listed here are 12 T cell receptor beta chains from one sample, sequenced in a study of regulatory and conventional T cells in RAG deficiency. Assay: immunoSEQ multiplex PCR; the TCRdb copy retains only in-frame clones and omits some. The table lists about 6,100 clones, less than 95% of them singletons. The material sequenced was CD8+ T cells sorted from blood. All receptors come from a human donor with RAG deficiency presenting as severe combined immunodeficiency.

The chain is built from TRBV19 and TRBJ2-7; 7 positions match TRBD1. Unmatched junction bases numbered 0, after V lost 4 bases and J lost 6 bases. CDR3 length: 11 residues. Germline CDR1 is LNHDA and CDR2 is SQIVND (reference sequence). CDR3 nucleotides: TGTGCCAGTAGTACAGGGGGCGAGCAGTACTTC. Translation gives CASSTGGEQYF.

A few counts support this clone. In nucleotides, the CDR3 is TGTGCCAGCAGCCCGAGGACAGGGGATCAGCCCCAGCATTTT. The encoded protein is CASSPRTGDQPQHF. The V call is TRBV7-9, the J call TRBJ1-5; 9 bases map to TRBD1. V gave up 5 bases and J gave up 5 bases; unmatched junction bases: 4. The CDR3 has 14 amino acids. CDR1 SEHNR and CDR2 FQNEAQ come from the germline V gene (reference sequence).

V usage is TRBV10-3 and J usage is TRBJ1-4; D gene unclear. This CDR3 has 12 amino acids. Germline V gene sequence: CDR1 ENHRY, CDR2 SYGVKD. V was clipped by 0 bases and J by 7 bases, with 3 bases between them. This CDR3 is CAISESIEKLFF. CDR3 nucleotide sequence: TGTGCCATCAGTGAGTCCATTGAAAAACTGTTTTTT.

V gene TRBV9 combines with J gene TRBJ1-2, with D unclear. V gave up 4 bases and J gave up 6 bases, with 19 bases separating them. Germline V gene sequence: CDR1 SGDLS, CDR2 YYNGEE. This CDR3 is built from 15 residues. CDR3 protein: CASSTIPRGFHGYTF. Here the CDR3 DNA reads TGTGCCAGCAGCACAATCCCTCGGGGATTCCATGGCTACACCTTC.

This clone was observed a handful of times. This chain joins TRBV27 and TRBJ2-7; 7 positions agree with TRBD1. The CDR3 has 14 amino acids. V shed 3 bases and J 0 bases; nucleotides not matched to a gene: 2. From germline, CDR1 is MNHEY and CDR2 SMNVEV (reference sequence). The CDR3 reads CASSFGTVSYEQYF. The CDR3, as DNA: TGTGCCAGCAGTTTCGGGACAGTCTCCTACGAGCAGTACTTC.

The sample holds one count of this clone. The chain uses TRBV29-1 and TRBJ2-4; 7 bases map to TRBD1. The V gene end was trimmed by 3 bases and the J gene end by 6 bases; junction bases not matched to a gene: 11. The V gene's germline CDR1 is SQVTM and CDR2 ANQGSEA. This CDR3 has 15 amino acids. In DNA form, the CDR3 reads TGCAGCGTTGAGGGGGACAGCACCAGTTCAAACATTCAGTACTTC. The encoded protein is CSVEGDSTSSNIQYF.

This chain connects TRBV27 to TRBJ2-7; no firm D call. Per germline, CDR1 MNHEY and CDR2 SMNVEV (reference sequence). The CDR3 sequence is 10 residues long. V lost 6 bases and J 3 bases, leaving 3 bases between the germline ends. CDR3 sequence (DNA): TGTGCCAGCAGCTACTACGAGCAGTACTTC. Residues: CASSYYEQYF.

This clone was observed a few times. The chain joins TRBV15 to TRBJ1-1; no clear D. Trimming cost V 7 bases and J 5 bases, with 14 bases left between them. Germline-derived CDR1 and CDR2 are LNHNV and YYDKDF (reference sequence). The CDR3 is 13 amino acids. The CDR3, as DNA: TGTGCCACCACCCCTGGAGGTTTGACTGAAGCTTTCTTT. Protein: CATTPGGLTEAFF. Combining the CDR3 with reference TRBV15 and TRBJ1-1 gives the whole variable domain DAMVIQNPRYQVTQFGKPVTLSCSQTLNHNVMYWYQQKSSQAPKLLFHYYDKDFNNEADTPDNFQSRRPNTSFCFLDIRSPGLGDTAMYLCATTPGGLTEAFFGQGTRLTVV.

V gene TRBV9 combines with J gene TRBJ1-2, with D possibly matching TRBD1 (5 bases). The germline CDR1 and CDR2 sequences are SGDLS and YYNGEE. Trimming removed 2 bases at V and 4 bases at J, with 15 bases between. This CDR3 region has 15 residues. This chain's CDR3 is CASSVLSGGSYGYTF. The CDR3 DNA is TGTGCCAGCAGCGTTCTAAGTGGGGGGAGCTATGGCTACACCTTC.

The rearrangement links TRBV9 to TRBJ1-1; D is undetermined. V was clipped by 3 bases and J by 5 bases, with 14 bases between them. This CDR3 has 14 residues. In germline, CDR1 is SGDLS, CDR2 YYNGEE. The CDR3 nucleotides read TGTGCCAGCAGCGGGACCTCCGGTCGAACTGAAGCTTTCTTT. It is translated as CASSGTSGRTEAFF. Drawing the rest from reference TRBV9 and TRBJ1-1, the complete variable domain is DSGVTQTPKHLITATGQRVTLRCSPRSGDLSVYWYQQSLDQGLQFLIQYYNGEERAKGNILERFSAQQFPDLHSELNLSSLELGDSALYFCASSGTSGRTEAFFGQGTRLTVV.

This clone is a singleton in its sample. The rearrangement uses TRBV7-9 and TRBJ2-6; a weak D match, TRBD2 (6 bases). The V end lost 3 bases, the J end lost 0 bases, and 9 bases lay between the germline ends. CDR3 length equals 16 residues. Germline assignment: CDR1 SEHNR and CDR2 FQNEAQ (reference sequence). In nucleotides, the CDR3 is TGTGCCAGCAGCTTGGCGGGATACTCTGGGGCCAACGTCCTGACTTTC. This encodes CASSLAGYSGANVLTF.

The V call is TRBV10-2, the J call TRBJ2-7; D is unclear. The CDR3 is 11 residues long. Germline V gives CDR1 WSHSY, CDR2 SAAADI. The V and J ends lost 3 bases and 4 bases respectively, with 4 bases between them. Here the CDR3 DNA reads TGCGCCAGCAGTGATGCGTACGAGCAGTACTTC. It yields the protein CASSDAYEQYF.